This TCR beta chain was sequenced in a study of CD8 T cells in Susac syndrome. Germline CDR1 reads SGHDT; CDR2 reads YYEEEE. This CDR3 spans 12 amino acids. V dropped 4 bases and J dropped 5 bases, with 9 bases sitting between them. Random hexamers were used to reverse transcribe an amount of about 0.45 to 1 ug RNA. Amplification of the TCR beta CDR3 was carried out by immunoSEQ multiplex PCR, which spanned a total of 54 Vbeta and 13 Jbeta segments. TCRdb fed the immunoSEQ multiplex PCR reads into MiXCR, producing one record per CDR3 protein. The sample carries about 200,000 distinct CDR3 sequences, roughly nine tenths recorded once. The sequenced target, TCR beta, came from blood CD8+ and CD4+ T cells. CD8+ and CD4+ T cells were negatively isolated; TEMRA cells were FACS-enriched.

The receptor was isolated from a human donor with multiple sclerosis. The gene calls are TRBV5-6 and TRBJ1-2; D gene unclear. The specimen was CD8+ T cells from PBMCs. This CDR3 is CASSPTGYGYTF. CDR3 bases: TGTGCCAGCAGCCCGACCGGATATGGCTACACCTTC.